A selection of T cell receptor beta chains follows, all from one sample in a study of blood T cell repertoires in COVID-19. The assay was immunoSEQ multiplex PCR, and TCRdb's table has in-frame clones only and misses some. The sample includes approximately 28,000 clones, approximately 87% seen only once; the top ten take 4.5% to 7.5%. Sequencing was done on a sample of peripheral blood. The receptors were gathered from a human donor in a cohort sampled during active COVID-19. The CDR3 runs from the conserved cysteine through the conserved F or W. The order of the fields is CDR3 length, V gene, clone size, D gene, J gene, CDR3 protein, CDR3 DNA. The D gene is left open where the match is weak. Part of the rows lack a size; the others show once, few, many or a class for expanded clones.

len: 17
v_gene: TRBV19
abundance: .
d_gene: TRBD2
j_gene: TRBJ2-2
CDR3aa: CASSMVAGGPRTGELFF
CDR3nt: TGTGCCAGTAGTATGGTAGCGGGGGGGCCGAGGACCGGGGAGCTGTTTTTT

len: 16
v_gene: TRBV10-3
abundance: .
d_gene: TRBD1
j_gene: TRBJ2-5
CDR3aa: CAIRSEGTELLETQYF
CDR3nt: TGTGCCATCAGAAGTGAAGGGACAGAGCTTCTGGAGACCCAGTACTTC

len: 16
v_gene: TRBV2
abundance: .
d_gene: TRBD2
j_gene: TRBJ2-3
CDR3aa: CASLGFLLAGTDTQYF
CDR3nt: TGTGCCAGCCTGGGTTTCTTATTAGCGGGGACAGATACGCAGTATTTT

len: 16
v_gene: TRBV14
abundance: .
d_gene: TRBD2
j_gene: TRBJ2-5
CDR3aa: CASSPYLAGGGETQYF
CDR3nt: TGTGCCAGCAGCCCTTACCTAGCGGGGGGCGGTGAGACCCAGTACTTC

len: 15
v_gene: TRBV9
abundance: once
d_gene: TRBD1
j_gene: TRBJ1-6
CDR3aa: CASSVAETGRSPLHF
CDR3nt: TGTGCCAGCAGCGTAGCCGAGACAGGGCGCTCACCCCTCCACTTT

len: 15
v_gene: TRBV15
abundance: .
d_gene: .
j_gene: TRBJ1-1
CDR3aa: CATSRGGQRGTEAFF
CDR3nt: TGTGCCACCAGCAGAGGTGGACAGAGGGGGACTGAAGCTTTCTTT

len: 16
v_gene: TRBV19
abundance: .
d_gene: TRBD2
j_gene: TRBJ2-3
CDR3aa: CASSIRSGGSTDTQYF
CDR3nt: TGTGCCAGTAGTATTAGGAGCGGGGGAAGCACAGATACGCAGTATTTT

len: 16
v_gene: TRBV3-1/TRBV3-2
abundance: .
d_gene: .
j_gene: TRBJ1-1
CDR3aa: CASSQIPRDINPKAFF
CDR3nt: TGTGCCAGCAGCCAGATTCCTCGGGACATAAATCCAAAAGCTTTCTTT

len: 15
v_gene: TRBV19
abundance: once
d_gene: TRBD2
j_gene: TRBJ2-5
CDR3aa: CASSTGTSAQETQYF
CDR3nt: TGTGCCAGTAGTACCGGGACTAGCGCCCAAGAGACCCAGTACTTC

len: 11
v_gene: TRBV30
abundance: .
d_gene: .
j_gene: TRBJ1-6
CDR3aa: CARVGGSPLHF
CDR3nt: TGTGCCCGGGTGGGGGGTTCACCCCTCCACTTT

len: 16
v_gene: TRBV4-2
abundance: .
d_gene: TRBD1
j_gene: TRBJ1-4
CDR3aa: CASSQVRTGGSEKLFF
CDR3nt: TGTGCCAGCAGCCAAGTGCGGACAGGGGGCAGTGAAAAACTGTTTTTT

len: 15
v_gene: TRBV28
abundance: .
d_gene: TRBD2
j_gene: TRBJ2-7
CDR3aa: CASSLRASGRYEQYF
CDR3nt: TGTGCCAGCAGTTTAAGGGCTAGCGGTAGGTACGAGCAGTACTTC

len: 13
v_gene: TRBV6-6
abundance: .
d_gene: .
j_gene: TRBJ1-5
CDR3aa: CASGRTGNQPQHF
CDR3nt: TGTGCCAGCGGGAGGACGGGGAATCAGCCCCAGCATTTT

len: 15
v_gene: TRBV27
abundance: .
d_gene: TRBD2
j_gene: TRBJ2-1
CDR3aa: CASSRQRGSYNEQFF
CDR3nt: TGTGCCAGCAGTAGACAGCGGGGGAGTTACAATGAGCAGTTCTTC

len: 16
v_gene: TRBV7-6
abundance: .
d_gene: .
j_gene: TRBJ1-3
CDR3aa: CASSLATKGPGNTIYF
CDR3nt: TGTGCCAGCAGCTTAGCGACCAAGGGGCCTGGAAACACCATATATTTT

len: 16
v_gene: TRBV5-1
abundance: once
d_gene: .
j_gene: TRBJ1-4
CDR3aa: CASSLRGQGNNEKLFF
CDR3nt: TGCGCCAGCAGCTTGAGAGGCCAGGGGAATAATGAAAAACTGTTTTTT

len: 16
v_gene: TRBV5-6
abundance: .
d_gene: TRBD1
j_gene: TRBJ2-7
CDR3aa: CASTTWGTGVFYEQYF
CDR3nt: TGTGCCAGCACCACGTGGGGGACAGGGGTCTTCTACGAGCAGTACTTC

len: 11
v_gene: TRBV12-5
abundance: .
d_gene: .
j_gene: TRBJ2-7
CDR3aa: CASGFSYEQYF
CDR3nt: TGTGCTAGTGGGTTCAGCTACGAGCAGTACTTC

len: 15
v_gene: TRBV28
abundance: .
d_gene: .
j_gene: TRBJ1-5
CDR3aa: CASSYQGISNQPQHF
CDR3nt: TGTGCCAGCAGTTATCAGGGGATTAGCAATCAGCCCCAGCATTTT

len: 15
v_gene: TRBV5-1
abundance: .
d_gene: TRBD1
j_gene: TRBJ1-1
CDR3aa: CASSLEQGARTEAFF
CDR3nt: TGCGCCAGCAGCTTAGAACAGGGGGCGAGGACTGAAGCTTTCTTT

len: 16
v_gene: TRBV7-9
abundance: .
d_gene: .
j_gene: TRBJ2-7
CDR3aa: CASSLDRDTLLPEQYF
CDR3nt: TGTGCCAGCAGCTTAGATCGGGACACCCTCTTGCCTGAGCAGTACTTC

len: 14
v_gene: TRBV5-1
abundance: .
d_gene: TRBD1
j_gene: TRBJ1-4
CDR3aa: CASSLGDRFEKLFF
CDR3nt: TGCGCCAGCAGCTTGGGGGACAGGTTTGAAAAACTGTTTTTT

len: 15
v_gene: TRBV9
abundance: once
d_gene: .
j_gene: TRBJ2-3
CDR3aa: CASSALGARTDTQYF
CDR3nt: TGTGCCAGCAGCGCTCTAGGGGCCCGCACAGATACGCAGTATTTT

len: 15
v_gene: TRBV4-1
abundance: .
d_gene: .
j_gene: TRBJ1-6
CDR3aa: CASSQEGVGGSPLHF
CDR3nt: TGCGCCAGCAGCCAAGAAGGAGTGGGGGGTTCACCCCTCCACTTT

len: 12
v_gene: TRBV11-1
abundance: .
d_gene: .
j_gene: TRBJ1-1
CDR3aa: CASSQGNTEAFF
CDR3nt: TGTGCCAGCAGCCAGGGGAACACTGAAGCTTTCTTT

len: 13
v_gene: TRBV5-4
abundance: .
d_gene: .
j_gene: TRBJ2-3
CDR3aa: CASSSISTDTQYF
CDR3nt: TGTGCCAGCAGCAGCATAAGCACAGATACGCAGTATTTT

len: 14
v_gene: TRBV6-5
abundance: .
d_gene: .
j_gene: TRBJ2-7
CDR3aa: CASSFSSRVYEQYF
CDR3nt: TGTGCCAGCAGCTTCTCCTCCCGGGTATACGAGCAGTACTTC

len: 15
v_gene: TRBV7-2
abundance: .
d_gene: TRBD1
j_gene: TRBJ1-5
CDR3aa: CASSPGGSGDQPQHF
CDR3nt: TGTGCCAGCAGCCCAGGGGGATCCGGCGATCAGCCCCAGCATTTT

len: 17
v_gene: TRBV19
abundance: .
d_gene: .
j_gene: TRBJ2-3
CDR3aa: CASSKQDGQISTDTQYF
CDR3nt: TGTGCCAGTAGTAAACAAGATGGACAGATAAGCACAGATACGCAGTATTTT

len: 14
v_gene: TRBV28
abundance: .
d_gene: .
j_gene: TRBJ1-6
CDR3aa: CASSYFDTLSPLHF
CDR3nt: TGTGCCAGCAGTTACTTCGACACGCTTTCACCCCTCCACTTT

len: 15
v_gene: TRBV7-6
abundance: few
d_gene: .
j_gene: TRBJ2-1
CDR3aa: CASSFGRGPLNEQFF
CDR3nt: TGTGCCAGCAGCTTTGGGCGGGGGCCGCTCAATGAGCAGTTCTTC

len: 15
v_gene: TRBV6-4
abundance: .
d_gene: TRBD1
j_gene: TRBJ1-6
CDR3aa: CAIPRGQGDNSPLHF
CDR3nt: TGTGCCATCCCACGGGGCCAGGGGGATAATTCACCCCTCCACTTT

len: 18
v_gene: TRBV2
abundance: .
d_gene: .
j_gene: TRBJ2-6
CDR3aa: CASSNLGRVGSGANVLTF
CDR3nt: TGTGCCAGCAGCAATTTAGGCAGGGTGGGTTCTGGGGCCAACGTCCTGACTTTC

len: 15
v_gene: TRBV4-1
abundance: once
d_gene: .
j_gene: TRBJ2-5
CDR3aa: CASSQPTGGRETQYF
CDR3nt: TGCGCCAGCAGCCAACCCACCGGGGGACGGGAGACCCAGTACTTC

len: 18
v_gene: TRBV2
abundance: .
d_gene: TRBD2
j_gene: TRBJ2-1
CDR3aa: CASSVSAGGPSSYNEQFF
CDR3nt: TGTGCCAGCAGTGTCAGCGCGGGGGGCCCTAGCTCCTACAATGAGCAGTTCTTC

len: 14
v_gene: TRBV5-6
abundance: .
d_gene: .
j_gene: TRBJ2-5
CDR3aa: CASSPGGSQETQYF
CDR3nt: TGTGCCAGCAGCCCTGGAGGCAGTCAAGAGACCCAGTACTTC

len: 15
v_gene: TRBV4-1
abundance: .
d_gene: TRBD1
j_gene: TRBJ2-7
CDR3aa: CASSSSGTGVWEQYF
CDR3nt: TGCGCCAGCAGCTCATCCGGGACAGGGGTATGGGAGCAGTACTTC

len: 15
v_gene: TRBV14
abundance: .
d_gene: .
j_gene: TRBJ1-2
CDR3aa: CASSQDAGSSADYTF
CDR3nt: TGTGCCAGCAGCCAAGATGCCGGGTCCAGTGCGGACTACACCTTC

len: 13
v_gene: TRBV5-4
abundance: .
d_gene: .
j_gene: TRBJ2-1
CDR3aa: CASSPERHGEQFF
CDR3nt: TGTGCCAGCAGCCCAGAACGACACGGCGAGCAGTTCTTC

len: 17
v_gene: TRBV19
abundance: .
d_gene: .
j_gene: TRBJ1-1
CDR3aa: CASTNDLTGLPNTEAFF
CDR3nt: TGTGCCAGTACCAATGATCTCACAGGGCTTCCGAACACTGAAGCTTTCTTT

len: 14
v_gene: TRBV5-4
abundance: .
d_gene: .
j_gene: TRBJ2-7
CDR3aa: CASSQADSSYEQYF
CDR3nt: TGTGCCAGCAGCCAAGCGGACTCATCCTACGAGCAGTACTTC

len: 13
v_gene: TRBV12-3/TRBV12-4
abundance: .
d_gene: .
j_gene: TRBJ2-7
CDR3aa: CASSLGRDTRPYF
CDR3nt: TGTGCCAGCAGTTTAGGCAGGGACACCCGGCCGTACTTC

len: 14
v_gene: TRBV28
abundance: .
d_gene: TRBD1
j_gene: TRBJ1-2
CDR3aa: CASIKGGQHYGYTF
CDR3nt: TGTGCCAGCATCAAGGGGGGACAGCACTATGGCTACACCTTC

len: 18
v_gene: TRBV5-1
abundance: .
d_gene: TRBD2
j_gene: TRBJ2-3
CDR3aa: CASSLAWAPSGPPDTQYF
CDR3nt: TGCGCCAGCAGCTTGGCCTGGGCGCCTAGCGGGCCCCCAGATACGCAGTATTTT

len: 13
v_gene: TRBV2
abundance: .
d_gene: TRBD2
j_gene: TRBJ2-3
CDR3aa: CASVSGGTDTQYF
CDR3nt: TGTGCCAGCGTTAGCGGGGGGACAGATACGCAGTATTTT

len: 14
v_gene: TRBV19
abundance: once
d_gene: .
j_gene: TRBJ1-3
CDR3aa: CASSTGHRGNTIYF
CDR3nt: TGTGCCAGTAGCACGGGACATCGCGGAAACACCATATATTTT

len: 18
v_gene: TRBV5-6
abundance: .
d_gene: TRBD2
j_gene: TRBJ2-2
CDR3aa: CASSPGTSGGAGTGELFF
CDR3nt: TGTGCCAGCAGCCCCGGGACTAGCGGGGGGGCAGGAACCGGGGAGCTGTTTTTT

len: 15
v_gene: TRBV7-2
abundance: .
d_gene: .
j_gene: TRBJ1-1
CDR3aa: CASSSSTGWGGEAFF
CDR3nt: TGTGCCAGCAGCTCATCCACAGGGTGGGGCGGTGAAGCTTTCTTT

len: 13
v_gene: TRBV5-4
abundance: once
d_gene: TRBD1
j_gene: TRBJ2-7
CDR3aa: CASSMGTGGKQYF
CDR3nt: TGTGCCAGCAGCATGGGGACAGGGGGTAAGCAGTACTTC

len: 16
v_gene: TRBV19
abundance: .
d_gene: .
j_gene: TRBJ2-3
CDR3aa: CASTSPGVPSTDTQYF
CDR3nt: TGTGCCAGTACCTCCCCGGGGGTTCCTAGCACAGATACGCAGTATTTT

len: 15
v_gene: TRBV19
abundance: .
d_gene: TRBD1
j_gene: TRBJ2-5
CDR3aa: CASSIFGDRPETQYF
CDR3nt: TGTGCCAGTAGTATCTTTGGGGACAGGCCAGAGACCCAGTACTTC

len: 14
v_gene: TRBV28
abundance: .
d_gene: TRBD2
j_gene: TRBJ2-1
CDR3aa: CASSLFAGGNEQFF
CDR3nt: TGTGCCAGCAGTTTGTTCGCGGGGGGCAATGAGCAGTTCTTC

len: 14
v_gene: TRBV19
abundance: once
d_gene: TRBD2
j_gene: TRBJ2-7
CDR3aa: CASSKKRGEHEQYF
CDR3nt: TGTGCCAGTAGTAAAAAGCGGGGGGAACACGAGCAGTACTTC

len: 15
v_gene: TRBV5-4
abundance: .
d_gene: TRBD1
j_gene: TRBJ1-2
CDR3aa: CASSLLGGGWNGYTF
CDR3nt: TGTGCCAGCAGCTTGCTAGGGGGCGGCTGGAATGGCTACACCTTC